The 2 T cell receptor beta chains in this list originate from one sample, sequenced in a study of OX40 agonist ivuxolimab in advanced cancers. Generated by immunoSEQ multiplex PCR, the TCRdb table keeps only in-frame clones and is missing some. Of tens of thousands of clones in the sample, 70% to 90% were seen once. Sample: CD4+ or CD8+ T cells sorted from blood, taken in a trial of the OX40 agonist ivuxolimab. These receptors originate from an adult with an advanced solid tumor such as melanoma, head and neck, liver or kidney cancer.

The rearrangement joins TRBV27 to TRBJ1-2; 8 positions agree with TRBD1. Losses at the gene ends were 3 bases for V and 2 bases for J; bases not matched to a gene: 5. Germline CDR1 reads MNHEY; CDR2 reads SMNVEV (reference sequence). CDR3 length: 15 residues. In DNA form, the CDR3 reads TGTGCCAGCAGTTTCCGGACAGGGCCCAACTATGGCTACACCTTC. It translates to CASSFRTGPNYGYTF.

The gene calls are TRBV11-2 and TRBJ1-1, with D perhaps TRBD1 (6 bases). Per the germline V gene, CDR1 is SGHAT and CDR2 is FQNNGV. This CDR3 has 13 amino acids. V shed 8 bases and J shed 1 base, with 11 bases lying between them. CDR3 DNA sequence: TGTGCCAGCGAGAGGACAGCGAACACTGAAGCTTTCTTT. It codes for CASERTANTEAFF.